This TCR beta chain was retrieved from a study of cytomegalovirus exposure and HLA in healthy donors. With V trimmed by 4 bases and J by 2 bases, 5 bases remained unmatched. Germline V gene data show CDR1 as SGHNT and CDR2 as YYREEE (reference sequence). The CDR3 is 14 amino acids. PCR amplification relied on 60 Vbeta primers (plus 13 Jbeta primers). Generated by immunoSEQ multiplex PCR, the TCRdb table keeps only in-frame clones and is missing some. The table includes some 130,000 clones, over 75% detected once. Sequenced sample: PBMCs. V and J are TRBV5-4 and TRBJ1-2, with 7 bases lining up with TRBD1. This receptor was identified in a boy aged 5 to 17 in good health and CMV-seronegative. The CDR3 DNA reads TGTGCCAGCAGCGCAGGACAGGAGAACTATGGCTACACCTTC. Protein: CASSAGQENYGYTF.